The 16 T cell receptor beta chains in this list originate from one sample, sequenced in a study of CD8 T cells in Susac syndrome. It was with random hexamers that roughly 0.5 to 1 ug RNA was reverse transcribed. TCRdb re-analysed the immunoSEQ multiplex PCR reads in MiXCR, keeping a single row per CDR3 protein. This sample yields 180,000 or so distinct CDR3 sequences, of which 85% to 95% are seen a single time; 0.08% to 0.11% belongs to the top ten. What was sequenced was CD4+ T cells from PBMCs. These receptors were collected from a human donor in good health.

This chain joins TRBV7-2 and TRBJ2-5; maybe TRBD1 (6 bases). Per germline, CDR1 SGHTA and CDR2 FQGNSA. This CDR3 is built from 14 residues. With 3 bases removed from V and 5 bases from J, the gap between germline ends came to 13 bases. As DNA, the CDR3 is TGTGCCAGCAGCTTGGGCCAGGGGACGGAGACCCAGTACTTC. It translates to CASSLGQGTETQYF.

The rearrangement uses TRBV20-1 and TRBJ1-1; D not certain. Germline assignment: CDR1 DFQATT and CDR2 SNEGSKA (reference sequence). V lost 3 bases and J lost 7, with 12 bases in between. The CDR3 sequence is 12 residues long. Here the CDR3 reads CSARLVKSEAFF. The DNA of the CDR3 is TGCAGTGCTAGGCTCGTAAAAAGTGAAGCTTTCTTT.

The chain has TRBV3-1 and TRBJ2-1; D uncertain. The CDR3 has 15 amino acids. Trimming stripped 0 bases from V and 0 bases from J, with 6 bases between. Per the germline V gene, CDR1 is LGHDT and CDR2 is YNNKEL (reference sequence). CDR3 sequence: CASSQDASSYNEQFF. The CDR3 DNA is TGTGCCAGCAGCCAAGATGCTAGCTCCTACAATGAGCAGTTCTTC.

The chain couples TRBV14 to TRBJ2-3; unclear D gene. V was trimmed by 4 bases and J by 0 bases, leaving 17 bases between them. Per the germline V gene, CDR1 is SGHDN and CDR2 is FVKESK. CDR3 size: 17 residues. The CDR3 bases are TGTGCCAGCAGCCCCGCGGTGGGAAGCATGAGCACAGATACGCAGTATTTT. Translation gives CASSPAVGSMSTDTQYF.

This clonotype was recorded once. V gene TRBV5-6 combines with J gene TRBJ1-4, with TRBD1 matching 7 bases. Germline lookup yields CDR1 SGHDT and CDR2 YYEEEE. CDR3 length: 16 residues. V lost 0 bases, J lost 8 bases, and 10 bases stayed unmatched. The DNA of the CDR3 is TGTGCCAGCAGCTTGGCTGGGACAGTAATCGGAGAAAAACTGTTTTTT. This codes for CASSLAGTVIGEKLFF.

The J gene is TRBJ1-2, the V gene TRBV12-3 or TRBV12-4, with D possibly TRBD1 on 5 matching bases. This CDR3 region has 14 residues. Trimming removed 6 bases from V and 1 base from J, with 12 bases in between. CDR3 coding DNA: TGTGCCAGCAGGCCTCAGGGAATTAACTATGGCTACACCTTC. Amino acid sequence: CASRPQGINYGYTF.

This chain uses TRBV4-2 with TRBJ2-1; D might be TRBD2 (6 bases). V was shortened by 1 base and J by 9 bases, with 13 bases between the two germline ends. Germline lookup yields CDR1 LGHNA and CDR2 YNFKEQ. The CDR3 loop spans 14 amino acids. Here the CDR3 DNA reads TGTGCCAGCAGCCAAGTAGTCGCGGGGAGTGAGCAGTTCTTC. This sequence encodes CASSQVVAGSEQFF.

The chain recombines TRBV12-3 or TRBV12-4 with TRBJ2-7; perhaps TRBD1 as D (6 bases). V shed 6 bases and J shed 2 bases, with 11 bases lying between them. The CDR3 totals 13 residues. The DNA of the CDR3 is TGTGCCAGCAGCAGACAGGTCACCTACGAGCAGTACTTC. The encoded protein is CASSRQVTYEQYF.

The V and J genes are TRBV10-3 and TRBJ2-3; D possibly uses TRBD1 or TRBD2 (5 bases each). The length of the CDR3 is 14 residues. The germline V and J ends were trimmed by 6 bases and 0 bases, with 10 bases remaining between them. Germline V CDR1 and CDR2: ENHRY, SYGVKD. The CDR3 sequence is CAISEGPSTDTQYF. CDR3 DNA: TGTGCCATCAGCGAGGGGCCTAGCACAGATACGCAGTATTTT.

A single count supports this clonotype. The chain recombines TRBV20-1 with TRBJ1-5; 7 nucleotides align to TRBD1. CDR1 is DFQATT and CDR2 is SNEGSKA in the germline V gene (reference sequence). Unmatched junction bases numbered 5, after V lost 6 bases and J lost 0 bases. The CDR3 length is 14 residues. CDR3 nucleotides: TGCAGTGCCGCGGGACAGTTTAGCAATCAGCCCCAGCATTTT. Translated, it gives CSAAGQFSNQPQHF.

The rearrangement uses TRBV27 and TRBJ1-4; D might be TRBD1 (5 bases). This CDR3 spans 13 amino acids. In germline, CDR1 is MNHEY, CDR2 SMNVEV (reference sequence). Trimming left V 5 bases short and J 10 bases short, with 14 bases between. CDR3 loop: CASSDWGSTKLFF. For the CDR3, the DNA is TGTGCCAGCAGTGACTGGGGCTCGACAAAACTGTTTTTT.

The V gene is TRBV3-1, the J gene TRBJ1-2; no clear D gene. Between the trimmed V and J ends, which lost 1 base and 4 bases, there was a span of 4 bases. The CDR3 length is 12 residues. CDR1 is LGHDT, CDR2 YNNKEL, per germline (reference sequence). In DNA, the CDR3 is TGTGCCAGCAGCCAAGCTGCCTATGGCTACACCTTC. It translates to CASSQAAYGYTF. Filled out from reference TRBV3-1 and TRBJ1-2, the complete variable domain reads DTAVSQTPKYLVTQMGNDKSIKCEQNLGHDTMYWYKQDSKKFLKIMFSYNNKELIINETVPNRFSPKSPDKAHLNLHINSLELGDSAVYFCASSQAAYGYTFGSGTRLTVV.

The chain couples TRBV15 to TRBJ2-5; tentatively, D is TRBD2 (6 bases). Trimming removed 5 bases from V and 3 bases from J, with 13 bases in between. The germline V gene encodes CDR1 LNHNV and CDR2 YYDKDF (reference sequence). CDR3 length: 14 amino acids. CDR3 in amino acids: CATSARDLKETQYF. DNA for the CDR3: TGTGCCACCAGCGCCCGGGACTTGAAAGAGACCCAGTACTTC. The entire variable domain, with the rest obtained from reference TRBV15 and TRBJ2-5, is as follows: DAMVIQNPRYQVTQFGKPVTLSCSQTLNHNVMYWYQQKSSQAPKLLFHYYDKDFNNEADTPDNFQSRRPNTSFCFLDIRSPGLGDTAMYLCATSARDLKETQYFGPGTRLLVL.

The genes are TRBV2 and TRBJ1-2; the D gene is possibly TRBD1 (5 bases). Germline V gene data show CDR1 as SNHLY and CDR2 as FYNNEI. Between the trimmed V and J ends, which lost 4 bases and 8 bases, there was a span of 11 bases. This CDR3 comprises 12 residues. CDR3 coding DNA: TGTGCCAGCAGTGCACAGGCGGGCGGCTACACCTTC. Protein sequence: CASSAQAGGYTF.

The V gene is TRBV29-1, the J gene TRBJ2-3, with D possibly being TRBD2 (6 bases). Germline CDR1 is SQVTM and CDR2 is ANQGSEA. The V end lost 6 bases, the J end lost 2 bases, and 15 bases lay between the germline ends. This CDR3 has 14 amino acids. The CDR3 region is CSVAFSGFTDTQYF. The CDR3 DNA sequence: TGCAGCGTCGCCTTTAGCGGCTTCACAGATACGCAGTATTTT.

The V and J genes are TRBV18 and TRBJ1-2, with D tentatively TRBD1 (5 bases). CDR3 size: 15 residues. From germline, CDR1 is KGHSH and CDR2 LQKENI. Trimming left V 8 bases short and J 6 bases short, with 22 bases between. The CDR3 is CASATSGDGLHGYTF. CDR3 in DNA: TGTGCCAGCGCGACCTCGGGGGACGGTCTTCATGGCTACACCTTC.